Presented here are 30 T cell receptor beta chains from one specimen sequenced in a study of CXCR3-negative and CXCR3-positive naive CD8 T cells. General study findings and limits: CXCR3-expressing naive cells carried TRB CDR3s more hydrophobic than those of CXCR3-negative naive cells.

The authors prepared UMI-labeled TRB cDNA libraries by 5' RACE. TCRdb re-analyzed the 5' RACE reads; it lists each CDR3 protein once, without DNA. The sample table includes about 150,000 distinct CDR3 sequences. The antigens for these receptors are not known. The sequenced sample was naive CXCR3+ CD8+ T cells from blood. The subset: CD45RO-CCR7+CD27+CD95- naive CD8+ T cells expressing CXCR3 (TNR3+). These receptors were obtained from a human donor in good health. Some clones in this sample may be carry-over from other donors' samples.

This chain uses TRBV4-3 with TRBJ1-5; with no DNA, the TCRdb D assignment of TRBD1 cannot be verified. This CDR3 region has 15 residues. Germline V CDR1 and CDR2: LGHNA, YSLEER. CDR3 protein: CASSQYRAPNQPQHF.

The chain recombines TRBV5-1 with TRBJ1-1; TCRdb reports TRBD1, a call that lacks DNA to check it against. The length of the CDR3 is 17 residues. Germline values: CDR1 SGHRS, CDR2 YFSETQ. CDR3 amino acids: CASSLIQGMTSNTEAFF.

The V call is TRBV10-3, the J call TRBJ2-2; TCRdb calls TRBD1, which cannot be checked without DNA. The CDR3 sequence is 16 residues long. CDR1 is ENHRY, CDR2 SYGVKD, per germline. CDR3 sequence reads: CAISEAATGYTGELFF.

The chain links TRBV27 to TRBJ1-2; TCRdb's assignment of TRBD1 cannot be checked, as there is no DNA. This CDR3 has 14 residues. The germline CDR1 and CDR2 sequences are MNHEY and SMNVEV (reference sequence). CDR3 in amino acids: CASSSVGRAYGYTF.

The chain recombines TRBV5-1 with TRBJ1-1. The CDR3 runs 15 residues. The V gene's germline CDR1 is SGHRS and CDR2 YFSETQ. CDR3 in amino acids: CASSPRGGTNTEAFF.

This sequence joins TRBV27 and TRBJ1-5; there is no DNA to check the TCRdb D call of TRBD1. The CDR3 runs to 14 residues. The germline V gene encodes CDR1 MNHEY and CDR2 SMNVEV (reference sequence). The CDR3 loop is CASSLGGARQPQHF.

The V gene is TRBV29-1, the J gene TRBJ2-7; the D call of TRBD1 rests on TCRdb alone, since no DNA is present to check it. CDR1 SQVTM and CDR2 ANQGSEA come from the germline V gene. The CDR3 contains 13 residues. This CDR3 reads CSVGQGLLYEQYF.

The chain uses TRBV29-1 and TRBJ2-2. Germline CDR1 is SQVTM and CDR2 is ANQGSEA. The CDR3 has 15 residues. The CDR3 protein is CSARGDFANTGELFF.

Here the CDR3 reads CSGRGTGEETQYF. This sequence joins TRBV29-1 and TRBJ2-5; as DNA is missing, the TRBD1 call by TCRdb cannot be tested. This CDR3 is 13 amino acids long. Germline V gives CDR1 SQVTM, CDR2 ANQGSEA.

The CDR3 sequence is CASSANSGGEQFF. The rearrangement joins TRBV11-2 to TRBJ2-1. Germline V lookup: CDR1 SGHAT, CDR2 FQNNGV. This CDR3 contains 13 residues.

This chain joins TRBV2 and TRBJ2-7; TCRdb's D call, TRBD1, is unchecked because there is no DNA. Looked up from germline, CDR1 is SNHLY and CDR2 is FYNNEI. The CDR3 contains 12 residues. CDR3 region: CASSEVGTEQYF.

This chain joins TRBV28 and TRBJ2-7. The length of the CDR3 is 15 residues. Per the germline V gene, CDR1 is MDHEN and CDR2 is SYDVKM. CDR3 protein: CASSLRRRASYEQYF.

The CDR3: CSVAGGTTDTQYF. This chain connects TRBV29-1 to TRBJ2-3; TCRdb calls TRBD2, which cannot be checked without DNA. This CDR3 contains 13 residues. Germline assignment: CDR1 SQVTM and CDR2 ANQGSEA.

The chain uses TRBV12-3 or TRBV12-4 and TRBJ2-1; lacking DNA, the TRBD2 call made by TCRdb goes unchecked. This CDR3 region has 14 residues. CDR3 region: CASSPSERHNEQFF.

The rearrangement uses TRBV20-1 and TRBJ2-3; the D call from TCRdb, TRBD2, cannot be confirmed without DNA. This CDR3 has 20 residues. Germline V gene lookup returns CDR1 DFQATT and CDR2 SNEGSKA (reference sequence). This CDR3 reads CSARRSRTSGGAGLADTQYF.

This chain uses TRBV7-3 with TRBJ2-1; the TRBD2 assignment by TCRdb is unverifiable without DNA. Germline CDR1 and CDR2: SGHTA and FQGTGA. The CDR3 totals 13 residues. CDR3: CASSWEVFNEQFF.

The chain is built from TRBV29-1 and TRBJ2-3; no DNA is available, so the TRBD2 call from TCRdb remains unchecked. Germline values: CDR1 SQVTM, CDR2 ANQGSEA. The CDR3 length is 15 residues. This CDR3 is CSGLAGGPVTDTQYF.

The CDR3 is CSVEDRGGNYEQYF. This rearrangement joins TRBV29-1 to TRBJ2-7; TCRdb's D call of TRBD1 is untestable without DNA. Germline V lookup: CDR1 SQVTM, CDR2 ANQGSEA. This CDR3 is built from 14 residues.

V gene TRBV29-1 combines with J gene TRBJ2-3; absent DNA, TCRdb's TRBD2 call cannot be checked. The germline V gene encodes CDR1 SQVTM and CDR2 ANQGSEA. This CDR3 comprises 18 residues. This CDR3 is CSVAGLAGWGSSTDTQYF.

The chain combines TRBV5-1 with TRBJ2-1; there is no DNA to check the TCRdb D call of TRBD1. The CDR3 consists of 15 residues. Germline V lookup: CDR1 SGHRS, CDR2 YFSETQ. CDR3 loop: CASSGRESSYNEQFF.

The V gene is TRBV27, the J gene TRBJ2-7; TCRdb reports TRBD2, a call that lacks DNA to check it against. CDR1 MNHEY and CDR2 SMNVEV come from the germline V gene (reference sequence). CDR3 size: 17 residues. This CDR3 reads CASSWTRSGFEPYEQYF.

V and J are TRBV29-1 and TRBJ2-1; TCRdb indicates TRBD2, and absent DNA this call remains unverified. The CDR3 extends over 13 amino acids. Germline V gene sequence: CDR1 SQVTM, CDR2 ANQGSEA. The CDR3 here is CSVTLAGLNEQFF.

The chain links TRBV7-9 to TRBJ1-2; TCRdb lists TRBD1, though no DNA is available to test this call. This CDR3 spans 12 amino acids. Germline V CDR1 and CDR2: SEHNR, FQNEAQ (reference sequence). The CDR3 reads CASTIQQDGYTF.

The chain links TRBV12-3 or TRBV12-4 to TRBJ2-7; TCRdb proposes TRBD2, but this gene call is untestable without DNA. The CDR3 contains 14 residues. CDR3 residues: CASSPTSGDYEQYF.

V usage is TRBV30 and J usage is TRBJ2-1; the D call of TRBD1 rests on TCRdb alone, since no DNA is present to check it. In germline, CDR1 is GTSNPN, CDR2 SVGIG (reference sequence). This CDR3 has 12 residues. CDR3 region: CAWTGTADEQFF.

V gene TRBV18 combines with J gene TRBJ1-6; TCRdb calls TRBD1, which cannot be checked without DNA. CDR1 is KGHSH and CDR2 is LQKENI in the germline V gene. The CDR3 runs 16 residues. Here the CDR3 reads CASSPFPGSQNSPLHF.

J is TRBJ1-4 and V is TRBV5-5; TCRdb picks TRBD1, but there is no DNA to check that call. Per the germline V gene, CDR1 is SGHKS and CDR2 is YYEKEE (reference sequence). This CDR3 comprises 14 residues. Here the CDR3 reads CASSLEGADEKLFF.

The CDR3 loop reads CASSQGGGELEQYF. The chain couples TRBV4-1 to TRBJ2-7. CDR1 and CDR2 (germline): MGHRA, YSYEKL. There are 14 residues in the CDR3.

This rearrangement joins TRBV29-1 to TRBJ2-1; TCRdb selects TRBD2, and the lack of DNA leaves this call unchecked. In germline, CDR1 is SQVTM, CDR2 ANQGSEA. The CDR3 contains 15 residues. The CDR3 spells CSVDPGEGYRDEQFF.

The chain is built from TRBV10-3 and TRBJ2-1; the TCRdb call, TRBD1, lacks DNA for checking. The CDR3 runs 13 residues. Germline V CDR1 and CDR2: ENHRY, SYGVKD. The CDR3 sequence is CATSGTGGSEQFF.